A selection of T cell receptor beta chains follows, all from one sample in a study of T cells in Graves' hyperthyroidism and ophthalmopathy. MiXCR was run by TCRdb on the multiplex PCR reads, yielding one entry per CDR3 protein. The profile shows tens of thousands of distinct CDR3 sequences, around 48% of them singletons. Sequencing was carried out using blood. These receptors were collected from a woman aged 45 to 65 with Graves' hyperthyroidism that later progressed to Graves' ophthalmopathy. Both conserved end residues are part of each CDR3. Fields, in order: D gene, V gene, clone size, J gene, CDR3 protein, CDR3 DNA. D genes are given only for firm matches. Rows may omit the clone size; those that give it use once, few, many or a size class.

D: NA
V: TRBV7-2
size: NA
J: TRBJ1-6
CDR3: CASSLIREAPLHF
DNA: TGTGCCAGCAGCTTGATCAGGGAAGCACCCCTCCACTTT

D: NA
V: TRBV9
size: many
J: TRBJ1-6
CDR3: CASSDENSPLHF
DNA: TGTGCCAGCAGCGACGAAAATTCACCCCTCCACTTT

D: TRBD2
V: TRBV7-6
size: once
J: TRBJ2-7
CDR3: CASSSTSVGGPPDEQYF
DNA: TGTGCCAGCAGCTCGACTAGCGTAGGGGGACCGCCTGACGAGCAGTACTTC

D: TRBD2
V: TRBV7-8
size: many
J: TRBJ2-7
CDR3: CASSIRTSGTSYEQYF
DNA: TGTGCCAGCAGCATACGGACTAGCGGGACCTCCTACGAGCAGTACTTC

D: NA
V: TRBV29-1
size: medium-sized
J: TRBJ2-7
CDR3: CSGRDTFLEQYF
DNA: TGCAGCGGCCGGGACACATTTTTGGAGCAGTACTTC

D: NA
V: TRBV19
size: many
J: TRBJ2-3
CDR3: CASSYSDTDTQYF
DNA: TGTGCCAGTAGCTATAGCGACACAGATACGCAGTATTTT

D: TRBD2
V: TRBV5-4
size: many
J: TRBJ2-3
CDR3: CASSLQLAGGTDTQYF
DNA: TGTGCCAGCAGCCTGCAACTAGCGGGAGGCACAGATACGCAGTATTTT

D: TRBD1
V: TRBV19
size: many
J: TRBJ1-2
CDR3: CASRSPPTGQLYGYTF
DNA: TGTGCCAGTAGATCCCCGCCGACAGGGCAACTCTATGGCTACACCTTC

D: TRBD2
V: TRBV7-9
size: NA
J: TRBJ2-5
CDR3: CADEAGRLKETQYF
DNA: TGTGCTGACGAAGCGGGAAGATTAAAAGAGACCCAGTACTTC

D: NA
V: TRBV9
size: many
J: TRBJ2-1
CDR3: CASSVGTTNYNEQFF
DNA: TGTGCCAGCAGCGTAGGGACTACCAACTACAATGAGCAGTTCTTC

D: NA
V: TRBV27
size: once
J: TRBJ1-3
CDR3: CASRRGRQGSGNTIYF
DNA: TGTGCCAGCAGGAGGGGACGGCAGGGCTCTGGAAACACCATATATTTT

D: NA
V: TRBV29-1
size: NA
J: TRBJ2-7
CDR3: CSVKTSVHEQYF
DNA: TGCAGCGTTAAGACATCGGTCCACGAGCAGTACTTC

D: TRBD1
V: TRBV11-1
size: many
J: TRBJ2-6
CDR3: CASSFTGAGANVLTF
DNA: TGTGCCAGCAGCTTTACAGGGGCGGGGGCCAACGTCCTGACTTTC

D: NA
V: TRBV5-8
size: many
J: TRBJ2-2
CDR3: CASSLGLLNTGELFF
DNA: TGTGCCAGCAGCTTGGGGCTTCTTAACACCGGGGAGCTGTTTTTT

D: NA
V: TRBV9
size: NA
J: TRBJ2-1
CDR3: CASTRGEAYNSEQFF
DNA: TGTGCCAGCACCCGGGGAGAAGCTTACAATAGTGAGCAGTTCTTC

D: TRBD1
V: TRBV10-2
size: medium-sized
J: TRBJ2-7
CDR3: CASSGQGGYEQYF
DNA: TGCGCCAGCAGTGGACAGGGGGGCTACGAGCAGTACTTC

D: NA
V: TRBV7-8
size: NA
J: TRBJ1-1
CDR3: CASRGQAYTEAFF
DNA: TGTGCCAGCAGAGGGCAGGCCTACACTGAAGCTTTCTTT

D: TRBD2
V: TRBV7-9
size: NA
J: TRBJ2-7
CDR3: CASEPSGVSYEQYF
DNA: TGTGCCAGCGAGCCTAGCGGGGTATCCTACGAGCAGTACTTC

D: NA
V: TRBV6-5
size: many
J: TRBJ2-5
CDR3: CASSYSPMRQETQYF
DNA: TGTGCCAGCAGTTACAGCCCTATGCGGCAAGAGACCCAGTACTTC

D: TRBD2
V: TRBV10-3
size: medium-sized
J: TRBJ2-1
CDR3: CAIRESAGGTYNEQFF
DNA: TGTGCCATCAGGGAGTCTGCGGGAGGGACCTACAATGAGCAGTTCTTC

D: NA
V: TRBV9
size: NA
J: TRBJ2-1
CDR3: CASSAFKKRDNEQFF
DNA: TGTGCCAGCAGCGCTTTTAAGAAGAGGGATAATGAGCAGTTCTTC

D: TRBD2
V: TRBV20-1
size: many
J: TRBJ2-1
CDR3: CSARGRELYNEQFF
DNA: TGCAGTGCTAGGGGGCGGGAGTTGTACAATGAGCAGTTCTTC

D: NA
V: TRBV5-1
size: many
J: TRBJ1-3
CDR3: CASSLEVQGGGNTIYF
DNA: TGCGCCAGCAGCTTGGAGGTACAGGGAGGTGGAAACACCATATATTTT

D: TRBD1
V: TRBV7-8
size: NA
J: TRBJ1-2
CDR3: CASSFPKTGGEINYGYTF
DNA: TGTGCCAGCAGCTTCCCGAAGACAGGGGGCGAAATCAACTATGGCTACACCTTC

D: NA
V: TRBV25-1
size: NA
J: TRBJ2-3
CDR3: CASSPERRGTDTQYF
DNA: TGTGCCAGCAGTCCCGAAAGGCGGGGCACAGATACGCAGTATTTT

D: TRBD1
V: TRBV6-5
size: NA
J: TRBJ1-5
CDR3: CGSSNRGSGIRPQHF
DNA: TGTGGCAGCAGCAACAGGGGCAGCGGTATTCGGCCCCAGCATTTT

D: TRBD1
V: TRBV9
size: NA
J: TRBJ2-5
CDR3: CASSEGGWTQYF
DNA: TGTGCCAGCAGCGAAGGGGGCTGGACCCAGTACTTC

D: NA
V: TRBV5-1
size: NA
J: TRBJ2-7
CDR3: CASSAGQHSYGQYF
DNA: TGCGCCAGCAGCGCGGGACAGCACTCCTACGGGCAGTACTTC

D: TRBD1
V: TRBV19
size: many
J: TRBJ2-5
CDR3: CASSPKDRGLETQYF
DNA: TGTGCCAGTAGTCCGAAGGACAGGGGGCTAGAGACCCAGTACTTC

D: TRBD2
V: TRBV14
size: NA
J: TRBJ2-1
CDR3: CASGPVLAGALFF
DNA: TGTGCCAGCGGCCCTGTACTGGCGGGAGCACTGTTCTTC

D: NA
V: TRBV29-1
size: many
J: TRBJ2-1
CDR3: CSVVPGTSYNEQFF
DNA: TGCAGCGTTGTCCCGGGAACCTCCTACAATGAGCAGTTCTTC

D: NA
V: TRBV19
size: NA
J: TRBJ1-4
CDR3: CASFGRTATNEELFF
DNA: TGTGCCAGTTTTGGGCGGACCGCAACTAATGAAGAACTGTTTTTC

D: NA
V: TRBV30
size: many
J: TRBJ1-5
CDR3: CAWSVRDPRQPQHF
DNA: TGTGCCTGGAGTGTACGGGACCCACGTCAGCCCCAGCATTTT

D: NA
V: TRBV10-3
size: once
J: TRBJ2-1
CDR3: CAPLGTTYNEQFF
DNA: TGTGCCCCGCTCGGGACAACCTACAATGAGCAGTTCTTC